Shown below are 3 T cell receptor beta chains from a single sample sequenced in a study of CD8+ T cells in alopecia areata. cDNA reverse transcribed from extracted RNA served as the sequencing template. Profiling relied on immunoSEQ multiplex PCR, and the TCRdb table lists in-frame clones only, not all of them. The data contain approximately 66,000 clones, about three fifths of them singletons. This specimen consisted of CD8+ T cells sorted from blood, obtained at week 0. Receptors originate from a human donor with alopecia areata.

CDR3 in amino acids: CASRRGYEQYF. The CDR3 DNA reads TGTGCCAGCAGGCGGGGCTACGAGCAGTACTTC. V usage is TRBV27 and J usage is TRBJ2-7; D is perhaps TRBD2 (6 bases). Looked up from germline, CDR1 is MNHEY and CDR2 is SMNVEV (reference sequence). The CDR3 length is 11 residues. Trimming left V 6 bases short and J 3 bases short, with 6 bases between.

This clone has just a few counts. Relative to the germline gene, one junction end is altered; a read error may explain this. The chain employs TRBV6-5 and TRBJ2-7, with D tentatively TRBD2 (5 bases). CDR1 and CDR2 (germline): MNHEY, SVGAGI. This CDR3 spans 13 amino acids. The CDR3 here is CAISSDWAHEQYF. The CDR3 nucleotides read TGTGCCATCAGTTCGGACTGGGCCCACGAGCAGTACTTC.

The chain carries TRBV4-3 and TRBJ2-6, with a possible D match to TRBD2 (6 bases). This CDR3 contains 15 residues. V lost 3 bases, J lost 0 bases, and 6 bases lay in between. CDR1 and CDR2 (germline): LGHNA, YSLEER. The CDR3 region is CASSQDYSGANVLTF. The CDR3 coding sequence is TGCGCCAGCAGCCAGGACTACTCTGGGGCCAACGTCCTGACTTTC.